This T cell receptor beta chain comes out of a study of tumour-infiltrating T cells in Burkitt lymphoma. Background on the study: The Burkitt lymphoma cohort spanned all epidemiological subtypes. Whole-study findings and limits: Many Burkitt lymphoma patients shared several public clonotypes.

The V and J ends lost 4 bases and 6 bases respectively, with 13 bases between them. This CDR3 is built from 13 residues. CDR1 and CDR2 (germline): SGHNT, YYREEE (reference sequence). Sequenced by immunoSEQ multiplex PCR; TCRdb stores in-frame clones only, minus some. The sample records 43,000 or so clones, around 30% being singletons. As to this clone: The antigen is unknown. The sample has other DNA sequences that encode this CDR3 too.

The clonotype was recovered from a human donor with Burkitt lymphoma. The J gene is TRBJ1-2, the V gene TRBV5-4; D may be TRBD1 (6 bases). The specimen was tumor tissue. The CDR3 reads CASSMGAPNGYTF. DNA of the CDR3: TGTGCCAGCAGCATGGGGGCGCCCAATGGCTACACCTTC.